This T cell receptor beta chain was found in a study of T cells in Graves' hyperthyroidism and ophthalmopathy. Ten or more counts support this clonotype. Germline lookup yields CDR1 MDHEN and CDR2 SYDVKM. The CDR3 runs 11 residues. Trimming took off 6 bases at V and 8 bases at J, with 10 bases between the two ends. Amplification of TCR beta CDR3 regions was performed using RNA transcripts as template. Using the HTBI primer set, a first-round RT-PCR was run on the TCR CDR3. One entry per CDR3 protein, called by TCRdb with MiXCR from the multiplex PCR reads. The table shows roughly 300,000 distinct CDR3 sequences, with 20% to 25% occurring only once. Clinical symptoms, serum thyroxine and TRAb, thyroid ultrasound and orbital computed tomography were used for the diagnoses.

The source is a woman between 45 and 65 years old with Graves' hyperthyroidism. Sample: blood. The chain couples TRBV28 to TRBJ1-2; D is possibly TRBD1 (5 bases). The CDR3 DNA reads as TGTGCCAGCAGCTCCAGGGAGGGCTACACCTTC. Translation gives CASSSREGYTF.